The entry below describes one T cell receptor (beta chain). Its antigen is undetermined. The source of the sample is a study of T cells in localized non-small cell lung cancer. Overall study findings and caveats: A median of about 54 of the top 100 tumor clones appeared in adjacent lung, which was paired and uninvolved.

The V gene's germline CDR1 is SGHRS and CDR2 YFSETQ. The CDR3 is made up of 13 amino acids. V gave up 4 bases and J gave up 2 bases, with 9 bases separating them. The data were produced by immunoSEQ multiplex PCR, yet TCRdb's version contains in-frame clones alone and is incomplete. The table has 25,000 or so clones, roughly 80% seen once; the top ten hold around 4.3%. The receptor was derived from a woman aged 35-70 years with stage I lung adenocarcinoma. The chain couples TRBV5-1 to TRBJ2-5; the D gene is possibly TRBD2 (6 bases). Sequenced material: peripheral blood, taken before any cancer treatment. CDR3 sequence: CASSIAGQETQYF. The CDR3, as DNA: TGCGCCAGCAGCATCGCGGGGCAAGAGACCCAGTACTTC.